The source of this T cell receptor (beta chain) is a study of blood T cells in healthy people across ages. Study results and limitations: A roughly linear fall in TCR beta diversity per million T cells was seen with increasing age.

Total RNA was isolated from each sample in quantities of at least 6 micrograms. Worth noting for this clonotype: Antigen unknown. Just one base apart from a much larger clone, this may be a read error.

The authors ran a second PCR of about 6 to 11 cycles using a sample-barcoded 5' primer and a J-beta primer mix. MiXCR was run by TCRdb on the 5' RACE reads, yielding one entry per CDR3 protein. The sample lists some 1.6 million distinct CDR3 sequences, almost 35% occurring once. The CDR3 runs 13 residues. CDR1 and CDR2 from the germline V gene are SQVTM and ANQGSEA. The V gene lost 3 bases and the J gene lost 10 bases, with 16 bases spanning the gap. This sequence joins TRBV29-1 and TRBJ2-1; perhaps TRBD2 as D (6 bases). Sequences were obtained from blood. This receptor was identified in a woman under 40 in good health. As DNA, the CDR3 is TGCAGCGTTGAGGCGAGCGGGCCCTACGAGCAGTTCTTC. Its translation is CSVEASGPYEQFF.